This T cell receptor beta chain was recorded in a study of blood T cell repertoires in COVID-19. Study details: Acute-phase and convalescent COVID-19 samples originated in the United States, Italy and Spain. PBMCs, B-cell-depleted T cells, or T cells were the source of the cDNA or gDNA that made up the material.

Profiling relied on immunoSEQ multiplex PCR, and the TCRdb table lists in-frame clones only, not all of them. The data hold some 240,000 clones, with about 82% observed a single time. It was during active infection that Seattle patients were enrolled and then longitudinally followed. Trimming removed 2 bases from V and 4 bases from J, with 12 bases in between. CDR3 size: 15 residues. CDR1 and CDR2 from the germline V gene are MNHEY and SVGEGT. This clone was detected only once. V gene TRBV6-2 or TRBV6-3 combines with J gene TRBJ1-5; D is perhaps TRBD1 (5 bases). Sample: peripheral blood. This TCR was recovered from a woman aged 70 to 79 with COVID-19, enrolled during active disease. The CDR3 here is CASSYHDGGNQPQHF. In DNA, the CDR3 is TGTGCCAGCAGTTACCACGACGGGGGGAATCAGCCCCAGCATTTT.